This is a list of T cell receptor beta chains from one sample in a study of blood T cell repertoires in COVID-19. The assay was immunoSEQ multiplex PCR, and TCRdb's table has in-frame clones only and misses some. The repertoire holds fewer than 30,000 clones, with approximately 94% as singletons. Sequenced input: peripheral blood. These receptors were obtained from a human donor with active COVID-19. The donor label of this sample is uncertain. Both conserved end residues are part of each CDR3. A D gene is named only where the DNA matches it firmly. Size is omitted from some rows. Given values are once, few, many or a class for expanded clones.

.	TRBJ2-7	TRBD2	TRBV18	CASSPTSGGAYLIEQYF	TGTGCCAGCTCACCAACTAGCGGGGGGGCCTATTTGATCGAGCAGTACTTC
once	TRBJ2-5	TRBD1	TRBV18	CASSTGGQETQYF	TGTGCCAGCTCTACAGGGGGCCAGGAGACCCAGTACTTC
.	TRBJ1-2	.	TRBV18	CASSPGRGNGYTF	TGTGCCAGCTCACCGGGAAGGGGTAATGGCTACACCTTC
.	TRBJ2-7	.	TRBV2	CASSEAARTFYEQYF	TGTGCCAGCAGTGAAGCGGCGAGGACTTTCTACGAGCAGTACTTC
.	TRBJ2-1	.	TRBV7-9	CASSLAYGASYNEQFF	TGTGCCAGCAGCTTAGCTTATGGGGCTTCCTACAATGAGCAGTTCTTC
.	TRBJ2-3	TRBD2	TRBV4-3	CASSTEVGLAGGDTQYF	TGCGCCAGCAGTACCGAGGTGGGACTAGCGGGGGGTGATACGCAGTATTTT
.	TRBJ2-5	TRBD2	TRBV30	CAWSVRLAVQETQYF	TGTGCCTGGAGTGTAAGGCTAGCGGTCCAAGAGACCCAGTACTTC
.	TRBJ2-7	.	TRBV7-9	CASRPTGLWEQYF	TGTGCCAGCAGACCTACAGGGTTATGGGAGCAGTACTTC
.	TRBJ1-6	.	TRBV5-1	CASSLRGMLDSPLHF	TGCGCCAGCAGCTTGCGAGGGATGCTTGATTCACCCCTCCACTTT
.	TRBJ1-4	.	TRBV28	CASSLWWVAAGTGEVEKLFF	TGTGCCAGCAGTTTATGGTGGGTAGCGGCAGGGACCGGGGAGGTTGAAAAACTGTTTTTT
once	TRBJ1-1	.	TRBV30	CAWREPSAGGSKAFF	TGTGCCTGGAGGGAACCCTCGGCGGGGGGTTCAAAGGCTTTCTTT
.	TRBJ2-7	TRBD1	TRBV5-1	CASSSGQGYEQYF	TGCGCCAGCAGCTCGGGACAGGGCTACGAGCAGTACTTC
.	TRBJ1-3	TRBD1	TRBV5-4	CASSMTGAGNTIYF	TGTGCCAGCAGTATGACAGGGGCTGGAAACACCATATATTTT
.	TRBJ2-5	TRBD2	TRBV3-1/TRBV3-2	CASSQVFSGETQYF	TGTGCCAGCAGCCAAGTTTTTAGCGGGGAGACCCAGTACTTC
.	TRBJ1-5	.	TRBV27	CASSSLAGVVLIYSNQPQHF	TGTGCCAGCAGTTCGCTAGCTGGGGTTGTTTTAATCTATAGCAATCAGCCCCAGCATTTT
.	TRBJ1-4	TRBD1	TRBV10-2	CASSDGQGINEKLFF	TGCGCCAGCAGTGATGGACAGGGAATTAATGAAAAACTGTTTTTT
.	TRBJ2-1	.	TRBV6-4	CASSDLGVSSDEQFF	TGTGCCAGCAGTGACTTGGGGGTGTCTAGCGATGAGCAGTTCTTC
.	TRBJ2-3	.	TRBV5-1	CASSPRTGTDTQYF	TGCGCCAGCAGCCCTCGGACAGGCACAGATACGCAGTATTTT
.	TRBJ2-2	TRBD1	TRBV6-1	CASSEDTGGPNTGELFF	TGTGCCAGCAGTGAAGACACAGGGGGCCCGAACACCGGGGAGCTGTTTTTT
.	TRBJ2-1	.	TRBV6-5	CASKSVSRSEQFF	TGTGCCAGCAAATCTGTCTCGCGGTCCGAGCAGTTCTTC
.	TRBJ1-3	.	TRBV7-2	CASSERGVSGNTIYF	TGTGCCAGCAGCGAACGGGGGGTCTCTGGAAACACCATATATTTT
.	TRBJ2-7	.	TRBV20-1	CSASQEYEQYF	TGCAGTGCTAGTCAGGAATACGAGCAGTACTTC
.	TRBJ2-7	TRBD1	TRBV5-1	CASSLGGQVGISAEQYF	TGCGCCAGCAGCTTGGGGGGACAGGTGGGTATTTCAGCCGAGCAGTACTTC
.	TRBJ2-7	.	TRBV11-2	CASSLLATISYEQYF	TGTGCCAGCAGCTTACTAGCGACCATTTCCTACGAGCAGTACTTC
.	TRBJ1-4	.	TRBV27	CASRQGLYEKLFF	TGTGCCAGCAGACAGGGTTTGTATGAAAAACTGTTTTTT
.	TRBJ2-4	.	TRBV3-1/TRBV3-2	CASSPTRGGTKNIQYF	TGTGCCAGCAGCCCTACCAGGGGAGGGACCAAAAACATTCAGTACTTC
.	TRBJ2-2	.	TRBV30	CAWSSGTGELFF	TGTGCCTGGAGTTCCGGGACCGGGGAGCTGTTTTTT
.	TRBJ2-1	TRBD1	TRBV23-1	CASSHPGQANEQFF	TGCGCCAGCAGTCACCCGGGACAGGCCAATGAGCAGTTCTTC